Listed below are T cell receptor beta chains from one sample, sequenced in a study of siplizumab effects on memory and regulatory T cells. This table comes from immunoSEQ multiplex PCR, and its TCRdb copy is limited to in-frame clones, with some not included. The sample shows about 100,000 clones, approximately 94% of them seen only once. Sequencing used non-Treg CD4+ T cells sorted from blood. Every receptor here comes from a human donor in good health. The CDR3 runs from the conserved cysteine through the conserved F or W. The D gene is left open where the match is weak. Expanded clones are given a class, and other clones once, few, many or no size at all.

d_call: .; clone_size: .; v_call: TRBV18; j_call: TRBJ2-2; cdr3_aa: CASSLNTGELFF; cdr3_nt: TGTGCCAGCTCACTAAACACCGGGGAGCTGTTTTTT
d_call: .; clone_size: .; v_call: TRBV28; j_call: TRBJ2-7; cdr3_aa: CASSPAISYEQYF; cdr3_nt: TGTGCCAGCAGTCCGGCCATCTCCTACGAGCAGTACTTC
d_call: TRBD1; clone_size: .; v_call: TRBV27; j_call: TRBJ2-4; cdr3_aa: CASSSLGTGSAKNIQYF; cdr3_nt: TGTGCCAGCAGTTCCTTGGGGACAGGGAGTGCCAAAAACATTCAGTACTTC
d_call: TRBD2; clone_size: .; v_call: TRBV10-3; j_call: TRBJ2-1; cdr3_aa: CAISGTSGELNEQFF; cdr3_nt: TGTGCCATCAGTGGGACTAGCGGGGAACTAAATGAGCAGTTCTTC
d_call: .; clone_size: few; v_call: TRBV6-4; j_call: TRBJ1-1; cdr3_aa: CASSQDSGGLGTEAFF; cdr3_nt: TGTGCCAGCAGCCAAGATAGTGGGGGGTTAGGCACTGAAGCTTTCTTT
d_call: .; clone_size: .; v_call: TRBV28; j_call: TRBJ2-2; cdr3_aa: CATLRGDTGELFF; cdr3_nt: TGTGCCACCCTCAGGGGTGACACCGGGGAGCTGTTTTTT
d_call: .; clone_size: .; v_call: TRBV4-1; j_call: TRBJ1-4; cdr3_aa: CASSQDFETNEKLFF; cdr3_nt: TGCGCCAGCAGCCAAGATTTTGAGACTAATGAAAAACTGTTTTTT
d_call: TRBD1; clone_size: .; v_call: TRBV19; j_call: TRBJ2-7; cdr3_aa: CASSVTGGIYYEQYF; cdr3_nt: TGTGCCAGTAGTGTCACAGGGGGCATCTACTACGAGCAGTACTTC
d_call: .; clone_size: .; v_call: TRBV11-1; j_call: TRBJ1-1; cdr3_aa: CASSSRRPKNTEAFF; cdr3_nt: TGTGCCAGCAGCTCCCGGCGACCCAAGAACACTGAAGCTTTCTTT
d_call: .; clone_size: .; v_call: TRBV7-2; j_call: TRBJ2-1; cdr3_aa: CASSSIKESEQFF; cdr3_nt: TGTGCCAGCAGCTCCATTAAGGAGTCTGAGCAGTTCTTC
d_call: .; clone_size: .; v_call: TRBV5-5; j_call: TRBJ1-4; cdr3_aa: CASSPTATYLGEKLFF; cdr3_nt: TGTGCCAGCAGCCCTACCGCTACCTATCTCGGGGAAAAACTGTTTTTT
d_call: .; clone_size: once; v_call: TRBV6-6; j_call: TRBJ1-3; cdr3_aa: CASSLGLSGNTIYF; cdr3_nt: TGTGCCAGCAGTTTGGGTCTCTCTGGAAACACCATATATTTT
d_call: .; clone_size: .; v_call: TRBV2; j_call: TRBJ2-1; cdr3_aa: CASSSHNGDNEQFF; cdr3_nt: TGTGCCAGCAGTTCTCACAACGGGGACAATGAGCAGTTCTTC
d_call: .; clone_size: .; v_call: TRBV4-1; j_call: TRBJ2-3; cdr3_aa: CASSQEVLTDTQYF; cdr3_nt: TGCGCCAGCAGCCAAGAGGTCCTTACAGATACGCAGTATTTT
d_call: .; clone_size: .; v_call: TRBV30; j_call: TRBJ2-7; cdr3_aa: CAWSVSREQYF; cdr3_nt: TGTGCCTGGAGTGTTTCGAGAGAGCAGTACTTC
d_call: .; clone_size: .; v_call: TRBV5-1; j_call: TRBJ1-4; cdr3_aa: CASSSLGVTNEKLFF; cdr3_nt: TGCGCCAGCAGCTCGCTAGGGGTGACTAATGAAAAACTGTTTTTT
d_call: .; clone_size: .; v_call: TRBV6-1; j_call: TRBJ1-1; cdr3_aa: CASEEGRAEAFF; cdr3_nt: TGTGCCAGCGAAGAAGGGCGCGCTGAAGCTTTCTTT
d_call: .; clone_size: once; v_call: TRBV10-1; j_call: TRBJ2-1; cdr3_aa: CASSESGGGHEQFF; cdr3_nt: TGCGCCAGCAGTGAGTCTGGGGGAGGCCATGAGCAGTTCTTC
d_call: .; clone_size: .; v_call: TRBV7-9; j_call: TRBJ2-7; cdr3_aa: CASSLDGPPRYEQYF; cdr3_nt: TGTGCCAGCAGCTTAGATGGCCCGCCACGCTACGAGCAGTACTTC
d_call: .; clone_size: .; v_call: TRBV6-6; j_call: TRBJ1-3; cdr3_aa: CASRRDSGNTIYF; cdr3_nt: TGTGCCAGCAGACGGGACTCTGGAAACACCATATATTTT
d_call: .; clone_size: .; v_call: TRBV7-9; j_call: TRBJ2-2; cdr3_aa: CASSLQELFF; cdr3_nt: TGTGCCAGCAGCCTTCAGGAGCTGTTTTTT
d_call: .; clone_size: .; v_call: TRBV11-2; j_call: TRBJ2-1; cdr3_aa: CAGRGTDSSYNEQFF; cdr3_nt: TGTGCCGGTAGGGGGACGGACAGTTCCTACAATGAGCAGTTCTTC
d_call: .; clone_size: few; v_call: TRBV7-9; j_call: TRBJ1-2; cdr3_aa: CASSLVRTANYGYTF; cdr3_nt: TGTGCCAGCAGCTTAGTCCGGACGGCTAACTATGGCTACACCTTC
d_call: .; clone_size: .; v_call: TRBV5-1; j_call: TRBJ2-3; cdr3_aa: CASSLAGSYSTDTQYF; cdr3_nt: TGCGCCAGCAGCTTGGCCGGATCGTATAGCACAGATACGCAGTATTTT
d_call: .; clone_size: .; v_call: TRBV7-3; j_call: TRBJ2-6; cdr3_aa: CASSLSTSGANVLTF; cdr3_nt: TGTGCCAGCAGCTTATCCACTTCTGGGGCCAACGTCCTGACTTTC
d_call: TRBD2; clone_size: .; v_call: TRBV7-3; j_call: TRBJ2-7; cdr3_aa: CASTAREGYSYEQYF; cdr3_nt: TGTGCCAGCACCGCCCGGGAGGGGTACTCCTACGAGCAGTACTTC
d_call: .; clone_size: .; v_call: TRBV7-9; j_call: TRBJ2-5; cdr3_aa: CASSRPGQLGETQYF; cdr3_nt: TGTGCCAGCAGCCGGCCGGGTCAGCTCGGGGAGACCCAGTACTTC
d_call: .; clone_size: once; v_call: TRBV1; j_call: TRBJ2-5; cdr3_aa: CTSSQGTSGQETQYF; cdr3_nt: TGCACCAGCAGCCAAGGAACGAGCGGCCAAGAGACCCAGTACTTC
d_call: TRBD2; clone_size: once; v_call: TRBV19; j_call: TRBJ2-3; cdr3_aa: CASSKEWPSGTRTYTDTQYF; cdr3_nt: TGTGCCAGTAGTAAGGAGTGGCCTAGCGGGACTCGAACCTATACAGATACGCAGTATTTT
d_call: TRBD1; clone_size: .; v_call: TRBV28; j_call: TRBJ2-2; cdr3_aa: CANRGEAGELFF; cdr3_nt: TGTGCCAACAGGGGCGAGGCCGGGGAGCTGTTTTTT
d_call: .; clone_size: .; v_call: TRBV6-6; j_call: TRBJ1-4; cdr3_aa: CASGRATNEKLFF; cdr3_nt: TGTGCCTCGGGCCGCGCAACTAATGAAAAACTGTTTTTT
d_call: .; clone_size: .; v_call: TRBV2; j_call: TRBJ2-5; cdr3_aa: CASSATGEETQYF; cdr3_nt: TGTGCCAGCAGTGCGACGGGAGAAGAGACCCAGTACTTC
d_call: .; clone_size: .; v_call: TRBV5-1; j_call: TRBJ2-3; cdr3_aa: CASSFIPASTDTQYF; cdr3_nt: TGCGCCAGCAGCTTCATTCCGGCTAGCACAGATACGCAGTATTTT
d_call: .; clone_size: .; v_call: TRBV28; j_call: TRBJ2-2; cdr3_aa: CASSLTGGVLNTGELFF; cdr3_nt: TGTGCCAGCAGTTTAACAGGAGGGGTTTTGAACACCGGGGAGCTGTTTTTT
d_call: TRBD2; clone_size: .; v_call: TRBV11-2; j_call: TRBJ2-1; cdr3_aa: CASSRGGALNEQFF; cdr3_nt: TGTGCCAGCAGCCGGGGGGGAGCCCTCAATGAGCAGTTCTTC
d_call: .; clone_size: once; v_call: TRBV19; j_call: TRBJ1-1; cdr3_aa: CASSLTENTEAFF; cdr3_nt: TGTGCCAGTAGCCTGACAGAGAACACTGAAGCTTTCTTT
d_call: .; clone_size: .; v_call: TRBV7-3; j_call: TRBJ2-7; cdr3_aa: CASSTLTGRSYEQYF; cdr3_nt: TGTGCCAGCAGCACCTTGACAGGACGCTCCTACGAGCAGTACTTC
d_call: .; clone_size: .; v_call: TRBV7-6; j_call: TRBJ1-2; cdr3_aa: CASSPAGGQGYTF; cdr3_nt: TGTGCCAGCAGCCCCGCTGGGGGGCAGGGCTACACCTTC